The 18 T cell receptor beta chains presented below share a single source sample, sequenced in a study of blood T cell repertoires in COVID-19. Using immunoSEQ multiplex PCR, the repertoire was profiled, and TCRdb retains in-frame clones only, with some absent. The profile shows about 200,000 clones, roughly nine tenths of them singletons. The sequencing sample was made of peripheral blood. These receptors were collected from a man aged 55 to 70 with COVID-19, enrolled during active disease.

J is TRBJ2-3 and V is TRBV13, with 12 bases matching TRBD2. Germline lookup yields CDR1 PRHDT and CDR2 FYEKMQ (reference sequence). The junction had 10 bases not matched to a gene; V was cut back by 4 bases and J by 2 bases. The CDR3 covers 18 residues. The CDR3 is CASSSGGLAGMNTDTQYF. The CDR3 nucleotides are TGTGCCAGCAGCTCCGGAGGACTAGCGGGAATGAACACAGATACGCAGTATTTT. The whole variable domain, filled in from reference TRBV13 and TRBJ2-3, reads AAGVIQSPRHLIKEKRETATLKCYPIPRHDTVYWYQQGPGQDPQFLISFYEKMQSDKGSIPDRFSAQQFSDYHSELNMSSLELGDSALYFCASSSGGLAGMNTDTQYFGPGTRLTVL.

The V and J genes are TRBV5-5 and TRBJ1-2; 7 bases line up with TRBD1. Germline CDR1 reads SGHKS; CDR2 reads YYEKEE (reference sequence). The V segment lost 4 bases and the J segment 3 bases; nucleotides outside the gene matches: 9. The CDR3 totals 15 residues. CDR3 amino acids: CASSPGGGGDYGYTF. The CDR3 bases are TGTGCCAGCAGCCCTGGCGGAGGGGGCGACTATGGCTACACCTTC. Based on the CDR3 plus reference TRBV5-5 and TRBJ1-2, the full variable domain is DAGVTQSPTHLIKTRGQQVTLRCSPISGHKSVSWYQQVLGQGPQFIFQYYEKEERGRGNFPDRFSARQFPNYSSELNVNALLLGDSALYLCASSPGGGGDYGYTFGSGTRLTVV.

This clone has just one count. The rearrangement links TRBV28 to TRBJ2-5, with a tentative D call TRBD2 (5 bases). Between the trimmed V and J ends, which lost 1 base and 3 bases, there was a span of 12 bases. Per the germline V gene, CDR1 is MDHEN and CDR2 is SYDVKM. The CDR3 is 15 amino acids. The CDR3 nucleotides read TGTGCCAGCAGTTTATTGTTCCCGGGGAAAGAGACCCAGTACTTC. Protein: CASSLLFPGKETQYF.

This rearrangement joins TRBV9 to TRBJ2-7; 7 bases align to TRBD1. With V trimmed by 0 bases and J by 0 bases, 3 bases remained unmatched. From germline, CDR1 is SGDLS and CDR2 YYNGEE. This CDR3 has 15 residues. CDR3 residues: CASSVGTGPSYEQYF. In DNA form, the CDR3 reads TGTGCCAGCAGCGTAGGGACAGGTCCCTCCTACGAGCAGTACTTC.

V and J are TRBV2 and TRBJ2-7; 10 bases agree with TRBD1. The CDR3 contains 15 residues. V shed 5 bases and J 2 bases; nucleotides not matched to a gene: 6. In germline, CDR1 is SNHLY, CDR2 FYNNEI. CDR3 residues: CASSKDRGRTYEQYF. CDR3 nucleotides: TGTGCCAGCAGTAAAGACAGGGGGCGAACCTACGAGCAGTACTTC.

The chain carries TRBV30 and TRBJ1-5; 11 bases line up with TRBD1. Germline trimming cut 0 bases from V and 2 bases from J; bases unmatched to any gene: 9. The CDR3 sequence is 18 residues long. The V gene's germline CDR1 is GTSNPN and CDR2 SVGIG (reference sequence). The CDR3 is CAWSVRTGGVGGNQPQHF. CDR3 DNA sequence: TGTGCCTGGAGTGTTAGGACAGGGGGCGTCGGTGGCAATCAGCCCCAGCATTTT.

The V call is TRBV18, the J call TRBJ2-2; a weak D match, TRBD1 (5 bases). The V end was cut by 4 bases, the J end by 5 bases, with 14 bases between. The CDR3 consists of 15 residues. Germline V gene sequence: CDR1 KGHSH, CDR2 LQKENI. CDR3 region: CASSLTAPGTGELFF. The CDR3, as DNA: TGTGCCAGCTCACTGACAGCCCCGGGTACCGGGGAGCTGTTTTTT. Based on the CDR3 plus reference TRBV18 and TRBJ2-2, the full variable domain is NAGVMQNPRHLVRRRGQEARLRCSPMKGHSHVYWYRQLPEEGLKFMVYLQKENIIDESGMPKERFSAEFPKEGPSILRIQQVVRGDSAAYFCASSLTAPGTGELFFGEGSRLTVL.

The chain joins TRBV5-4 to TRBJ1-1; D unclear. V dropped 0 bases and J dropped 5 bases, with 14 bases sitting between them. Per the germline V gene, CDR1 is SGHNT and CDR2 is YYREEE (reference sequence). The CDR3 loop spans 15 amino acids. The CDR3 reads CASSLDSGDGTEAFF. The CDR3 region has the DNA TGTGCCAGCAGCTTGGATTCAGGTGATGGGACTGAAGCTTTCTTT.

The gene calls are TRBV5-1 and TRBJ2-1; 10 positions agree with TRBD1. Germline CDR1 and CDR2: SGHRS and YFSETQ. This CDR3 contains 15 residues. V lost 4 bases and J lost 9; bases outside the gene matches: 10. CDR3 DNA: TGCGCCAGCAGCCAAAGGACAGGGGGGTTATTTGAGCAGTTCTTC. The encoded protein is CASSQRTGGLFEQFF.

CDR3 nucleotides: TGTGCCAGCAGCTTAGAGGGGGCCCCCACAGATACGCAGTATTTT. It encodes CASSLEGAPTDTQYF. The chain links TRBV7-9 to TRBJ2-3; 7 bases agree with TRBD1. The trim removed 1 base at V and 2 bases at J, leaving 3 bases unmatched. This CDR3 contains 15 residues. Germline loops: CDR1 SEHNR, CDR2 FQNEAQ (reference sequence).

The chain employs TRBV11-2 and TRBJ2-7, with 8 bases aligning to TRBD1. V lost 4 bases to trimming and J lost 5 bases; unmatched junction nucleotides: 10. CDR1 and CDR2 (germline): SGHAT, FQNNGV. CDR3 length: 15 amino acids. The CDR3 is CASSSTPDRGDEQYF. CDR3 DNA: TGTGCCAGCAGCTCCACCCCTGACAGGGGCGACGAGCAGTACTTC.

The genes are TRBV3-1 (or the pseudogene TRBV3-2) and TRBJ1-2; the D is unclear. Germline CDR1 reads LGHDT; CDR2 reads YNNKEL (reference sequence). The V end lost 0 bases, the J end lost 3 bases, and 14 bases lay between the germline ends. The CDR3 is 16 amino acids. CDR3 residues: CASSQDRSFRDYGYTF. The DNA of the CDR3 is TGTGCCAGCAGCCAAGATAGAAGTTTTAGAGACTATGGCTACACCTTC.

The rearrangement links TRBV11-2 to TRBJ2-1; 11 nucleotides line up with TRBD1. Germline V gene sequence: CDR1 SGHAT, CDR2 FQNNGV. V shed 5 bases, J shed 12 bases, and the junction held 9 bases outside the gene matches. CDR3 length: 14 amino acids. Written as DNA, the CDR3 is TGTGCCAGCAGCCCCCAGGGGACAGGGGGGTTGCAGTTCTTC. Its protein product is CASSPQGTGGLQFF. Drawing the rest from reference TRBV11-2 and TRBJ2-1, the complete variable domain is EAGVAQSPRYKIIEKRQSVAFWCNPISGHATLYWYQQILGQGPKLLIQFQNNGVVDDSQLPKDRFSAERLKGVDSTLKIQPAKLEDSAVYLCASSPQGTGGLQFFGPGTRLTVL.

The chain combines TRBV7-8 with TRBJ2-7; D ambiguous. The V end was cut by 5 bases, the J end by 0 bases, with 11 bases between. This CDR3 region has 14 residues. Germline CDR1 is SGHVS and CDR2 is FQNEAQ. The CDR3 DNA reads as TGTGCCAGCAGCCCCGTACTAAGCTCCTACGAGCAGTACTTC. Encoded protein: CASSPVLSSYEQYF.

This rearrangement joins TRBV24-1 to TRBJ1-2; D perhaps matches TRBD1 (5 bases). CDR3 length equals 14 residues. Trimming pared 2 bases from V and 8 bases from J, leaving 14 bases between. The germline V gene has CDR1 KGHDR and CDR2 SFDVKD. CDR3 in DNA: TGTGCCACCAGTGATTCAGCCAGGGTCGGGGGCTACACCTTC. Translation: CATSDSARVGGYTF.

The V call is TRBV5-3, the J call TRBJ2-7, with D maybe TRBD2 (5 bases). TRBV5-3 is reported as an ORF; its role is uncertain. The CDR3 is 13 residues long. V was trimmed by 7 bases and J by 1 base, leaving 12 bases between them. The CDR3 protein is CARRRGKSYEQYF. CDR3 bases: TGTGCCAGACGACGGGGAAAATCCTACGAGCAGTACTTC.

The CDR3 region is CAIRDRANYGYTF. CDR3 sequence (DNA): TGTGCCATCAGGGACAGAGCTAACTATGGCTACACCTTC. The V call is TRBV10-3, the J call TRBJ1-2; a weak D match, TRBD1 (6 bases). The CDR3 is 13 amino acids. Per the germline V gene, CDR1 is ENHRY and CDR2 is SYGVKD. V was clipped by 6 bases and J by 0 bases, with 8 bases between them.

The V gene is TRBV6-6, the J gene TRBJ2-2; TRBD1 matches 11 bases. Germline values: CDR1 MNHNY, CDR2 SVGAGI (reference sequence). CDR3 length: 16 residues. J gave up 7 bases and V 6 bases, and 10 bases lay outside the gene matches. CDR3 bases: TGTGCCAGCAGCCGTTGGACAGGGGGCGCAATCGGGGAGCTGTTTTTT. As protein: CASSRWTGGAIGELFF.